Reported below is one T cell receptor (beta chain). This clone was seen only a few times. It lacks a known antigen. The input lacks base qualities; no much larger clone sits a single base away. The entry originates in a study of blood T cell repertoires in COVID-19 (dated by TCRdb to the early 2020s). General notes on the study: Samples covering the acute and convalescent phases of COVID-19 were provided by collaborators in the United States, Italy and Spain. The material from the prospective study consisted of cDNA or gDNA derived from T cells, B-cell-depleted T cells, or PBMCs. Deeply sampled blood TCRbeta repertoires from subjects exposed to, actively infected with, or recovered from COVID-19 were included in the dataset. The repertoires were released in a freely available public database intended as a resource for research on the immune response to SARS-CoV-2. The samples were drawn from the first 160 participants of the ongoing ImmuneRACE study and from 1,254 subjects provided by 6 global collaborators. Nearly every sample came with metadata listing a de-identified subject ID, COVID-19 status, age in years and sex. Where available, HLA class I and class II types were obtained from metadata supplied by the sample provider rather than from assay-based typing.

Enrolling through a virtual design, the prospective study's participants ranged in age from about 18 to 89 years and lived across about two dozen United States geographic areas. To assign participants to cohorts, the prospective study relied on clinical history that participants themselves reported in a screening survey and a study questionnaire. ImmuneRACE Cohort 3 recovered participants were defined by two consecutive negative NP/OP PCR tests, healthcare professional clearance, or symptom resolution. Each participant in the prospective study had whole blood, serum and a nasopharyngeal or oropharyngeal swab collected by mobile phlebotomists. Over a roughly 2-month period, participants in the prospective study had the option of providing additional blood draws and questionnaires. Blood samples from the prospective study were shipped frozen or at room temperature prior to DNA extraction. The immunoSEQ Assay, a bias-controlled multiplex PCR, was used to amplify TCRbeta CDR3 regions from genomic DNA. Regarding the original processing steps: Within the assay, amplification of reference gene primers was used to estimate how many nucleated cells each sample contained. Sequence reads were collapsed and filtered to measure the absolute abundance of every unique TCRbeta CDR3 rearrangement. For each sample, productive Simpson clonality was calculated by taking the square root of Simpson's diversity index across productive rearrangements. TCRdb took over this immuneACCESS table, retaining in-frame rearrangements with V and J assigned. Such tables are incomplete; in checked studies, under half of the missing clones stem from an unresolved V gene, and the remainder is unexplained. That table supplies the V and J calls and clone size; D and trimming were determined from the DNA. The sample yields over 100,000 clones; 80% to 85% were counted once. The ten largest clones add up to nearly 4% of the sample.

Sequences KGHDR (CDR1) and SFDVKD (CDR2) are obtained from the germline V gene. The CDR3 spans 14 residues, from the cysteine through the phenylalanine. CDR3 DNA only is kept here, 42 bases in frame from base 1. V and J are trimmed by 7 bases and 5 bases, and the gene matches miss 6 bases of the junction. Paper-wide results and their limitations: The quantity of clinical and demographic metadata differed by source and by participant and was supplied without curation.

This clonotype originated in a woman aged 25 to 45 who had recovered from COVID-19. The chain is made from TRBV24-1 and TRBJ1-1, and TRBD1 matches 10 of the central bases. Sequencing was done on a sample of PBMCs or T cells enriched from blood (not recorded which). The CDR3 protein is CATRGQGVLTEAFF. The sequence in DNA is TGTGCCACCAGAGGACAGGGGGTTCTAACTGAAGCTTTCTTT.